This T cell receptor beta chain was obtained from a study of blood T cells in healthy people across ages. About this clonotype: Its matching antigen is unknown.

Study-level points and caveats: Older individuals had lower TCR beta diversity per million T cells (the decline was roughly linear). There was a strong correlation between TCR beta diversity and naive T cell percentage.

A J-beta primer mix and a sample-barcoded 5' primer were used in a second PCR of roughly 7 to 12 cycles. Unique molecular identifiers of 12 random nucleotides labeled each cDNA. TCRdb reprocessed the 5' RACE reads with MiXCR, giving one entry per CDR3 protein. Among about 1.8 million distinct CDR3 sequences listed, 40% to 55% were seen once. The CDR3 has 15 residues. From germline, CDR1 is KGHDR and CDR2 SFDVKD. The source of this sequence is a woman aged 35 to 49 in good health. The V call is TRBV24-1, the J call TRBJ2-4, with D perhaps given as TRBD1 or TRBD2 (5 bases each). Gene TRBJ2-5 matches the end of the DNA better, so the J call may be wrong. The sample was blood. The CDR3: CATSDHGTGQETQYF. CDR3 nucleotides: TGTGCCACCAGTGATCACGGGACGGGCCAAGAGACCCAGTACTTC.